Listed below are T cell receptor beta chains from one sample, sequenced in a study of patients and donors after allogeneic stem cell transplantation. MiXCR, run by TCRdb on the RT-PCR reads, gives a single entry per CDR3 protein. In the table there are 410,000 or so distinct CDR3 sequences, 16% of which are singletons. The sequenced sample consisted of blood, either unsorted or a sorted T cell fraction (not recorded which). The receptors were sampled from a human donor who was either an allogeneic HSCT recipient or a stem cell or donor lymphocyte infusion donor (not recorded which). It is not recorded whose cells these are; they may come from a transplant donor. Each CDR3 is given with its conserved first and last residue. A D gene is named only where the DNA matches it firmly. Size values are once, few and many counts, or a class for expanded clones, and some rows have none.

cdr3_nt cdr3_aa v_call d_call j_call clone_size
TGCGCCAGCAGCCAAGATTGGGACATTTACGAGCAGTACTTC CASSQDWDIYEQYF TRBV4-3 - TRBJ2-7 many
TGTGCTAGTGGTTTGCTGTCGACTAGATTCAATGAGCAGTTCTTC CASGLLSTRFNEQFF TRBV12-5 - TRBJ2-1 -
TGTGCCATCAGACAGGGGTCTACTGAAGCTTTCTTT CAIRQGSTEAFF TRBV10-3 TRBD1 TRBJ1-1 -
TGCGCCAGCAGCTCAATACTACCCGGACAGGGGAGAGCTGAAGCTTTCTTT CASSSILPGQGRAEAFF TRBV5-1 TRBD1 TRBJ1-1 few
TGTGCCAGCTCACGCGGCGGTAGCGGACCCACAGATACGCAGTATTTT CASSRGGSGPTDTQYF TRBV18 - TRBJ2-3 many
TGTGCCAGCAGTTTGGGGGGGGGCGTAGTCTACAATGAGCAGTTCTTC CASSLGGGVVYNEQFF TRBV12-3/TRBV12-4 - TRBJ2-1 -
TGCGCCAGCAGCCAAGCTTTCGGTTACTACGAGCAGTACTTC CASSQAFGYYEQYF TRBV4-3 - TRBJ2-7 -
TGTGCCAGCAGTATGACAGGGAGACAAGAGACCCAGTACTTC CASSMTGRQETQYF TRBV27 TRBD1 TRBJ2-5 few
TGTGCCAGCGCCTCGGACAGGGGCCAGCCCCAGCATTTT CASASDRGQPQHF TRBV12-3/TRBV12-4 TRBD1 TRBJ1-5 -
TGTGCCAGCAGCCCTGGACCGCGCACGCGATATGGCTACACCTTC CASSPGPRTRYGYTF TRBV11-2 - TRBJ1-2 few
TGCACCATCCTAGAACTAGATACGCAGTATTTT CTILELDTQYF TRBV1 - TRBJ2-3 -
TGTGCCAGCAGGTACAGGGATTTCTCCTACGAGCAGTACTTC CASRYRDFSYEQYF TRBV12-3/TRBV12-4 - TRBJ2-7 -
TGTGCCAGCAGTCTTCAGGGCTTAGGTTCCTACAATGAGCAGTTCTTC CASSLQGLGSYNEQFF TRBV3-1 - TRBJ2-1 few
TGTGCCAGCAGCTTGTGGGACCTAGGGCATTCACCCCTCCACTTT CASSLWDLGHSPLHF TRBV7-2 - TRBJ1-6 few
TGTGCCAGCAGCGGGGGACTAGGGTCGGGCACAGATACGCAGTATTTT CASSGGLGSGTDTQYF TRBV9 TRBD2 TRBJ2-3 -
TGTGCTAGTGGCCCAGTCGGGACTAGTCTCGGTCCAGAGACCCAGTACTTC CASGPVGTSLGPETQYF TRBV12-5 TRBD2 TRBJ2-5 -
TGCGCCAGCAGTGGGGCCGGGACTAGCGGCACAGATACGCAGTATTTT CASSGAGTSGTDTQYF TRBV10-2 TRBD2 TRBJ2-3 -
TGTGCCAGCAGCTTAGAGGTTTTTTGGGGCCCTGAAAAACTGTTTTTT CASSLEVFWGPEKLFF TRBV7-2 - TRBJ1-4 few
TGTGCCATCAGCTCCCCCGCGAGGGAAGAGACCCAGTACTTC CAISSPAREETQYF TRBV5-4 - TRBJ2-5 -
TGTGCCAGCAGGGAACCGGGACAGGGCGTCTACGAGCAGTACTTC CASREPGQGVYEQYF TRBV27 TRBD1 TRBJ2-7 few
TGTGCCAGCAGCTTTGGGACAGGGCCCTATAGCAATCAGCCCCAGCATTTT CASSFGTGPYSNQPQHF TRBV6-1 TRBD1 TRBJ1-5 -
TGCGCCAGCAGCCCGGGGACAGGTGCCCACACAGATACGCAGTATTTT CASSPGTGAHTDTQYF TRBV5-1 TRBD1 TRBJ2-3 -
TGCGCCAGCAGGTTTGCTAGCACAGATACGCAGTATTTT CASRFASTDTQYF TRBV5-1 - TRBJ2-3 many
TGTGCCAGCAGCCCGACAGCTATTCTCACAGATACGCAGTATTTT CASSPTAILTDTQYF TRBV2 - TRBJ2-3 -
TGTGCCAGCAGCAAAAAGGGGACAGGGTTAAACAATGAGCAGTTCTTC CASSKKGTGLNNEQFF TRBV21-1 - TRBJ2-1 many
TGTGCCAGCAGCCAGGGGATGGGGACGGCAGGGAGCCACGAGCAGTACTTC CASSQGMGTAGSHEQYF TRBV3-1 - TRBJ2-7 -
TGTGCCAGCAGCCAAGTTGGAAGGGGAGGTGGCAATCAGCCCCAGCATTTT CASSQVGRGGGNQPQHF TRBV4-2 - TRBJ1-5 -
TGCAGTGCTAGGGGGACTAGCGGGAGGGGGCCCAGGGCAGATACGCAGTATTTT CSARGTSGRGPRADTQYF TRBV20-1 TRBD2 TRBJ2-3 -
TGTGCCAGCAGCTTAGCGTCCGACAGCGACTATGGCTACACCTTC CASSLASDSDYGYTF TRBV7-2 - TRBJ1-2 -
TGTGCCAGCAGTTCACGTGGCTACACCTTC CASSSRGYTF TRBV12-3/TRBV12-4 - TRBJ1-2 -
TGTGCCAGCAGCACCGCTAGGGGAGCAAGTGATGGCTACACCTTC CASSTARGASDGYTF TRBV9 - TRBJ1-2 -
TGCAGTGCTAGTTCGGATACCGGGGAGCTGTTTTTT CSASSDTGELFF TRBV20-1 - TRBJ2-2 -
TGCAGCGCTAAACTTGGAACCGGGGAGCTGTTTTTT CSAKLGTGELFF TRBV29-1 - TRBJ2-2 -
TGTGCCAGCATTACAGGGTTCCGCTCTGGGGCCAACGTCCTGACTTTC CASITGFRSGANVLTF TRBV6-1 - TRBJ2-6 -
TGCGCCAGCAGCTTCGGGGGGCGATCTGGAAACACCATATATTTT CASSFGGRSGNTIYF TRBV5-1 - TRBJ1-3 -
TGTGCCAGCAGTGGTGAGGGACAGGGGGGCTTCTGGAAGGAGCAGTACTTC CASSGEGQGGFWKEQYF TRBV2 TRBD1 TRBJ2-7 few
TGTGCCAGCAGTCGGGCTCGGTACGGGGCGAACACTGAAGCTTTCTTT CASSRARYGANTEAFF TRBV6-2/TRBV6-3 - TRBJ1-1 -
TGTGCCAGCAGCCAAGGACAGGGCACATATCGGCCCCAGCATTTT CASSQGQGTYRPQHF TRBV3-1 TRBD1 TRBJ1-5 few
TGTGCCAGCAGCTTAGGGACTAGCGGGGGGGCTCTCAGGCAGTATTTT CASSLGTSGGALRQYF TRBV7-2 TRBD2 TRBJ2-3 many
TGTGCTGAGGAGATGAGTGGGCCCGGGGAGCTGTTTTTT CAEEMSGPGELFF TRBV30 - TRBJ2-2 -
TGTGCCAGCAGCCCCGGACAGGGGGCCTCTTCATTTGTGAACACTGAAGCTTTCTTT CASSPGQGASSFVNTEAFF TRBV11-2 TRBD1 TRBJ1-1 few
TGTGCCAGCAGCCTTCCGGACAGGGATTTGGATGGCTACACCTTC CASSLPDRDLDGYTF TRBV5-6 TRBD1 TRBJ1-2 few
TGTGCCACCAGTGATTATGAACTAGCGGGGGGGCGGAACACAGATACGCAGTATTTT CATSDYELAGGRNTDTQYF TRBV24-1 TRBD2 TRBJ2-3 few
TGCGCCAGCAGCCAAGGAGGACCCAGGGGAGGAAACACCATATATTTT CASSQGGPRGGNTIYF TRBV5-1 - TRBJ1-3 -
TGTGCCTGGAGTGGGAACTACGAGCAGTACTTC CAWSGNYEQYF TRBV30 - TRBJ2-7 few
TGTGCCAGCAGCGTAGGGGCTAGCGGGGGCACAGATACGCAGTATTTT CASSVGASGGTDTQYF TRBV9 TRBD2 TRBJ2-3 -
TGTGCCAGCAGCCAAGTCGGCAGGGGGCATGGAGGCTACACCTTC CASSQVGRGHGGYTF TRBV3-1 TRBD1 TRBJ1-2 few
TGTGCCACCCTAAGCGAACTTGACTATGGCTACACCTTC CATLSELDYGYTF TRBV15 - TRBJ1-2 few
TGTGCCAGCAGCTTTGGGACAGGGGTTAATTCACCCCTCCACTTT CASSFGTGVNSPLHF TRBV11-2 TRBD1 TRBJ1-6 many
TGTGCCTGGACATTGGGAAACTATGGCTACACCTTC CAWTLGNYGYTF TRBV30 - TRBJ1-2 -
TGTGCCAGCAGCGTAGGGGCTAGCAGCTCCACAGATACGCAGTATTTT CASSVGASSSTDTQYF TRBV9 - TRBJ2-3 -
TGTGCCACGGGGAATAATAATTCACCCCTCCACTTT CATGNNNSPLHF TRBV28 - TRBJ1-6 few
TGCGCCAGCAGTGGAGGGTGGGAGCAGTTCTTC CASSGGWEQFF TRBV10-2 - TRBJ2-1 many
TGTGCCAGCAGTCTGGGGGAGTTTAGGAACACTGAAGCTTTCTTT CASSLGEFRNTEAFF TRBV12-3/TRBV12-4 - TRBJ1-1 -
TGCGCCAGCAGCTTGGGGTTGACACTACCAAAGGGAGAGACCCAGTACTTC CASSLGLTLPKGETQYF TRBV5-1 - TRBJ2-5 many
TGTGCCTGGAGTCTAGGACAGGGGCACTATGGCTACACCTTC CAWSLGQGHYGYTF TRBV30 TRBD1 TRBJ1-2 few
TGTGCCATCAGACCGGGGGACAGGGCCAATTCACCCCTCCACTTT CAIRPGDRANSPLHF TRBV10-3 TRBD1 TRBJ1-6 few
TGTGCCAGCAGTGAAGGGGGAACCTACGAGCAGTACTTC CASSEGGTYEQYF TRBV6-1 - TRBJ2-7 -
TGCGCCAGCAGCCCGGGGTGGACAGGGCAATTCTTCACAGATACGCAGTATTTT CASSPGWTGQFFTDTQYF TRBV5-1 TRBD1 TRBJ2-3 -